This TCR beta chain came from a study of T cells after yellow fever vaccination. In TCRdb, the 5' RACE reads were re-called with MiXCR into one record per CDR3 protein. Among tens of thousands of distinct CDR3 sequences listed, around 7.7% were seen once. Per the germline V gene, CDR1 is DFQATT and CDR2 is SNEGSKA (reference sequence). V shed 6 bases and J shed 1 base, with 13 bases lying between them. The CDR3 spans 14 residues. As to this clonotype: Its specificity is unknown.

Study-wide points: A weaker but faster secondary response was observed, peaking on day 5 versus 15. Booster samples showed a return of most primary-vaccination clones (roughly 96% CD4, 70% to 90% CD8). A small proportion of clonotypes was detected in both the CD4 and CD8 compartments.

The sequencing used CD8+ T cells sorted from PBMCs, collected on the day of the yellow fever booster vaccination. This clonotype was sampled from a man in his thirties or forties who received the YFV17D yellow fever vaccine. This sequence joins TRBV20-1 and TRBJ1-5; TRBD1 is a possible D gene (5 bases). The CDR3 sequence: CSAPPGTSNQPQHF. The CDR3 DNA reads TGCAGTGCCCCCCCCGGGACGAGCAATCAGCCCCAGCATTTT.